These 14 T cell receptor beta chains were sequenced from one sample in a study of cytomegalovirus exposure and HLA in healthy donors (dated by TCRdb to the late 2010s). Library construction relied on the immunoSEQ multiplex PCR assay. TCRdb re-hosts the immuneACCESS table, in-frame sequences only. Its copies lack some clones; in the studies checked, an unresolved V gene accounts for under half of them, and the cause for the rest is not known. The sample table records 65,000 to 90,000 clones; roughly 90% of these occur just once. The ten largest clones represent roughly 3.8% of the sample. The sample consisted of PBMCs. The receptor set was obtained from a woman under 30 in good health and CMV-seropositive.

This clone was detected a few times. Here the CDR3 reads CASSFARSSSYTF. CDR3 DNA: TGTGCCAGCAGCTTTGCCAGGTCGTCGAGCTACACCTTC. The rearrangement uses TRBV7-8 and TRBJ1-2; D uncertain. CDR3 length equals 13 residues. The V gene lost 3 bases and the J gene lost 9 bases, with 14 bases spanning the gap. CDR1 and CDR2 (germline): SGHVS, FQNEAQ.

V gene TRBV19 combines with J gene TRBJ2-7; TRBD1 matches 8 bases. J was trimmed by 1 base and V by 7 bases; bases with no gene match: 6. The CDR3 spans 14 residues. The germline V gene encodes CDR1 LNHDA and CDR2 SQIVND (reference sequence). This CDR3 is CASTTGGGSYEQYF. CDR3 in DNA: TGTGCCAGTACCACAGGGGGAGGATCCTACGAGCAGTACTTC.

The chain links TRBV11-2 to TRBJ2-6; 8 bases match TRBD1. This CDR3 has 17 residues. V lost 8 bases to trimming and J lost 4 bases; unmatched junction nucleotides: 13. Germline CDR1 and CDR2: SGHAT and FQNNGV. The CDR3 nucleotides read TGTGCCAGCGCCTTAGGACAGGGTTCAACGGGGGCCAACGTCCTGACTTTC. It specifies CASALGQGSTGANVLTF.

This clone was seen a few times. V is TRBV6-4 and J is TRBJ2-1; 12 bases line up with TRBD2. The V gene end was trimmed by 0 bases and the J gene end by 7 bases; junction bases not matched to a gene: 4. This CDR3 is 16 amino acids long. Germline V lookup: CDR1 MRHNA, CDR2 SNTAGT. The CDR3 region has the DNA TGTGCCAGCAGTGACTCGGGGACTAGCGGGTATAATGAGCAGTTCTTC. Its protein product is CASSDSGTSGYNEQFF.

The V call is TRBV4-1, the J call TRBJ2-4; 7 bases fit TRBD1. The junction had 3 bases not matched to a gene; V was cut back by 1 base and J by 6 bases. The CDR3 is made up of 14 amino acids. The germline gives CDR1 MGHRA, CDR2 YSYEKL. The CDR3 is CASSQVGTANIQYF. The CDR3 nucleotides read TGCGCCAGCAGCCAAGTGGGGACAGCAAACATTCAGTACTTC.

The V and J genes are TRBV7-9 and TRBJ2-3, with a possible D match to TRBD1 (5 bases). Trimming pared 5 bases from V and 0 bases from J, leaving 12 bases between. The CDR3 spans 15 residues. Germline V lookup: CDR1 SEHNR, CDR2 FQNEAQ (reference sequence). The CDR3 DNA reads TGTGCCAGCAGCACCGACAGATCTAGCACAGATACGCAGTATTTT. This translates into CASSTDRSSTDTQYF.

The chain carries TRBV6-1 and TRBJ2-3; 8 bases map to TRBD2. Germline-derived CDR1 and CDR2 are MNHNS and SASEGT. There are 15 residues in the CDR3. With 4 bases clipped from V and 2 bases from J, the junction kept 5 bases outside the gene matches. CDR3 residues: CASSVIAGNTDTQYF. In nucleotides, the CDR3 is TGTGCCAGCAGTGTAATAGCGGGGAACACAGATACGCAGTATTTT.

The chain carries TRBV6-1 and TRBJ2-3, with 10 bases matching TRBD2. Germline loops: CDR1 MNHNS, CDR2 SASEGT. This CDR3 is built from 15 residues. Trimming took 5 bases from V and 1 from J; bases not matched to a gene: 3. The CDR3 spells CASSSLAGGTDTQYF. In DNA, the CDR3 is TGTGCCAGCAGTTCCCTAGCGGGAGGCACAGATACGCAGTATTTT.

The chain carries TRBV27 and TRBJ2-7, with a weak D call TRBD2 (6 bases). Per the germline V gene, CDR1 is MNHEY and CDR2 is SMNVEV (reference sequence). V shed 5 bases and J shed 0 bases, with 11 bases lying between them. The CDR3 is made up of 14 amino acids. This CDR3 is CASSTGTSSYEQYF. CDR3 nucleotides: TGTGCCAGCAGTACCGGGACTTCCTCCTACGAGCAGTACTTC.

The CDR3 region has the DNA TGTGCCAGCAGCTCCCCGGACTCCGAGGATGAGCAGTTCTTC. This encodes CASSSPDSEDEQFF. This chain uses TRBV7-9 with TRBJ2-1; tentative D call: TRBD2 (5 bases). The V gene lost 4 bases and the J gene lost 8 bases, with 15 bases spanning the gap. CDR3 length equals 14 residues. Germline CDR1 is SEHNR and CDR2 is FQNEAQ (reference sequence).

The chain recombines TRBV5-4 with TRBJ2-7; possible D gene TRBD1, 6 bases. In germline, CDR1 is SGHNT, CDR2 YYREEE (reference sequence). CDR3 size: 13 residues. Between the trimmed V and J ends, which lost 3 bases and 5 bases, there was a span of 12 bases. The CDR3 here is CASSSQGLHEQYF. The CDR3 DNA follows: TGTGCCAGCAGCTCGCAGGGGCTACACGAGCAGTACTTC.

This sequence joins TRBV13 and TRBJ1-4; 8 positions match TRBD1. In germline, CDR1 is PRHDT, CDR2 FYEKMQ (reference sequence). The CDR3 runs 15 residues. V trimming: 4 bases; J trimming: 5 bases; junction bases outside the gene matches: 6. The CDR3 loop is CASSSRGQGNEKLFF. The DNA of the CDR3 is TGTGCCAGCAGCTCCAGGGGGCAAGGGAATGAAAAACTGTTTTTT.

The gene calls are TRBV9 and TRBJ1-3; tentative D call: TRBD1 (5 bases). Per germline, CDR1 SGDLS and CDR2 YYNGEE. V dropped 2 bases and J dropped 4 bases, with 13 bases sitting between them. The CDR3 contains 15 residues. The DNA of the CDR3 is TGTGCCAGCAGCGTCGGAGGGGCGCAAGGAAACACCATATATTTT. Translating it yields CASSVGGAQGNTIYF.

The CDR3 region has the DNA TGTGCCAGCAGTTCACTAGCGGGAGTTTTCTACGAGCAGTACTTC. Protein sequence: CASSSLAGVFYEQYF. J is TRBJ2-7 and V is TRBV28; TRBD2 matches at 11 bases. The J segment lost 3 bases and the V segment lost 4 bases, leaving 5 bases of the junction unmatched. CDR1 and CDR2 from the germline V gene are MDHEN and SYDVKM. CDR3 length: 15 amino acids.